This T cell receptor (beta chain) was sequenced for a study of T cell responses to AZD1222 COVID-19 vaccine. Study findings and constraints: Reportedly, nearly half the spike-specific TCRs target unmutated variant regions. Seropositive AZD1222 recipients at baseline numbered only six or seven. White British donors predominated, females outnumbered males, and clonal diversity was possibly underestimated.

Sequenced by immunoSEQ multiplex PCR; TCRdb stores in-frame clones only, minus some. The repertoire holds about 62,000 clones, with about 90% as singletons. On this clone: What it binds is not known.

V shed 0 bases and J shed 9 bases, with 10 bases lying between them. Germline loops: CDR1 SGHRS, CDR2 YFSETQ. This CDR3 has 13 amino acids. This receptor was taken from an adult in good health. This chain connects TRBV5-1 to TRBJ2-1; D gene unclear. The sample in question was peripheral blood, obtained on day 0 of AZD1222 vaccination. In nucleotides, the CDR3 is TGCGCCAGCAGCTTGGTTAGGTCGGGTGAGCAGTTCTTC. Amino acid sequence: CASSLVRSGEQFF. Full variable domain (outside the CDR3, taken from reference TRBV5-1 and TRBJ2-1): KAGVTQTPRYLIKTRGQQVTLSCSPISGHRSVSWYQQTPGQGLQFLFEYFSETQRNKGNFPGRFSGRQFSNSRSEMNVSTLELGDSALYLCASSLVRSGEQFFGPGTRLTVL.